The T cell receptor (beta chain) described here comes from a study of STAT5B mutations in CD4+ large granular lymphocyte leukemia. The method was immunoSEQ multiplex PCR; TCRdb's version includes in-frame clones alone and lacks a portion of them. This sample has roughly 40,000 clones, with approximately 83% found just once. CDR3 length: 14 residues. Germline V gene data show CDR1 as SGHRS and CDR2 as YFSETQ. V shed 4 bases, J shed 8 bases, and the junction held 8 bases outside the gene matches. The TCR sequence derives from a human donor in good health. The J gene is TRBJ1-5, the V gene TRBV5-1; 8 bases map to TRBD1. Source material: CD4+ T cells from blood buffy coats. As DNA, the CDR3 is TGCGCCAGCAGCGGACAGGGAATGGGCGAGCCCCAGCATTTT. This gives the protein CASSGQGMGEPQHF.